Detailed here is one TCR beta chain. Primed by a sample-barcoded 5' primer and a J-beta primer mix, a second PCR proceeded for 7 to 11 cycles. MiXCR, run by TCRdb on the 5' RACE reads, gives a single entry per CDR3 protein. Of hundreds of thousands of distinct CDR3 sequences listed, 52% were seen once; the top ten hold roughly 13%. The sample comes from a study of blood T cells in healthy people across ages. The germline V gene has CDR1 SQVTM and CDR2 ANQGSEA. J gave up 4 bases and V 5 bases, and 3 bases lay outside the gene matches. The CDR3 extends over 13 amino acids. The gene calls are TRBV29-1 and TRBJ2-2; 8 bases align to TRBD2. The clonotype was recovered from a woman older than 75 in good health. The specimen was blood. The CDR3 loop reads CSVSSGGTGELFF. DNA for the CDR3: TGCAGCGTTTCCAGCGGGGGCACCGGGGAGCTGTTTTTT.